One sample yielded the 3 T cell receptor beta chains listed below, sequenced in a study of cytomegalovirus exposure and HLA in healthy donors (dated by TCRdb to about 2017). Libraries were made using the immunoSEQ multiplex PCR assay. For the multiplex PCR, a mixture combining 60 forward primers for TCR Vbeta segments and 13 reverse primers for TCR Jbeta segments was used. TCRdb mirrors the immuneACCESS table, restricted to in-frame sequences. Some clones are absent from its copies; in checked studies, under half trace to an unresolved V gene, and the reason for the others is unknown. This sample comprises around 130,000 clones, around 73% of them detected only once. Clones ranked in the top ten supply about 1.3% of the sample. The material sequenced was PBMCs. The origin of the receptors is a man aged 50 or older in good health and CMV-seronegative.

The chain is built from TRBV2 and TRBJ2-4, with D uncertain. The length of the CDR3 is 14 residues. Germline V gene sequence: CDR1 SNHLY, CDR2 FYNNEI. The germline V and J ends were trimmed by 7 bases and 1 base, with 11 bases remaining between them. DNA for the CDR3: TGTGCCAGCAAAGACACGTTCGCCAAAAACATTCAGTACTTC. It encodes CASKDTFAKNIQYF.

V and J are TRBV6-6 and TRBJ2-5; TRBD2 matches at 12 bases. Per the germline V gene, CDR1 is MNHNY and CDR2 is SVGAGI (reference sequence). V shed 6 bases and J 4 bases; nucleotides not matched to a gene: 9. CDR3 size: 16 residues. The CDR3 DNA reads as TGTGCCAGCAGAGGGCCGGGACTAGCGGGCGGAGAGACCCAGTACTTC. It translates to CASRGPGLAGGETQYF.

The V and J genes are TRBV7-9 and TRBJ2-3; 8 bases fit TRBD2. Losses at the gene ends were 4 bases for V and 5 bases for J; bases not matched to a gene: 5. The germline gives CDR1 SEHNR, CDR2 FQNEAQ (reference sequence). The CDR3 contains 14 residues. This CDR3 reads CASSSSGGVDTQYF. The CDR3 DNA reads TGTGCCAGCAGCTCCTCGGGGGGGGTAGATACGCAGTATTTT.